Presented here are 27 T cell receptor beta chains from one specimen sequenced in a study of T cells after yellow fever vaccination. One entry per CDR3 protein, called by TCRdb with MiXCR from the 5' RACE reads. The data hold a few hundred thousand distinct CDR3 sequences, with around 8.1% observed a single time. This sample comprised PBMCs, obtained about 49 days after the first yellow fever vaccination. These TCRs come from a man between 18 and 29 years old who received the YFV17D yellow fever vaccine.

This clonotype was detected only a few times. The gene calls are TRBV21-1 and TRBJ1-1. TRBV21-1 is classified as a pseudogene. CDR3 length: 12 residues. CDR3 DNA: TGTGCCAGCAGCAAAGAGATGACTGAAGCTTTCTTT. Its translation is CASSKEMTEAFF.

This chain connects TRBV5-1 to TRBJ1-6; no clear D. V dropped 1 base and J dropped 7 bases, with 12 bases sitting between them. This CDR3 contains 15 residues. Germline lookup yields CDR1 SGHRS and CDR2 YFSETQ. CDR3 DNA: TGCGCCAGCAGCTTGATTCGGGCGGGGAATTCACCCCTCCACTTT. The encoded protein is CASSLIRAGNSPLHF.

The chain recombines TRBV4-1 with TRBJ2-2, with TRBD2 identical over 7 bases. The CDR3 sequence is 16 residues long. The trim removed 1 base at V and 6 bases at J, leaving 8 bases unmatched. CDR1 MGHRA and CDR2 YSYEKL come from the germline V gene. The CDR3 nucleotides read TGCGCCAGCAGCCAAGTTCGGGGGGTTGGGCCCGGGGAGCTGTTTTTT. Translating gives CASSQVRGVGPGELFF.

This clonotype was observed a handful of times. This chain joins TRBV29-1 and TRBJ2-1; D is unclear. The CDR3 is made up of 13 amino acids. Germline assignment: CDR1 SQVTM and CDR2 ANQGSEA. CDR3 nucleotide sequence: TGCACCGCCCGGGTGGGCTCCTACAATGAGCAGTTCTTC. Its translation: CTARVGSYNEQFF.

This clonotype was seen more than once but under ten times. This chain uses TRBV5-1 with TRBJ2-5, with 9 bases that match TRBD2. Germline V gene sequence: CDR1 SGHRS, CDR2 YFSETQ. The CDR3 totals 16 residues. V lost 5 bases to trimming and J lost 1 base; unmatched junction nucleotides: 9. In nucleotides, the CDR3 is TGCGCCAGCAGGCCCCCTGCTAGCGGGATCCAAGAGACCCAGTACTTC. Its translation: CASRPPASGIQETQYF.

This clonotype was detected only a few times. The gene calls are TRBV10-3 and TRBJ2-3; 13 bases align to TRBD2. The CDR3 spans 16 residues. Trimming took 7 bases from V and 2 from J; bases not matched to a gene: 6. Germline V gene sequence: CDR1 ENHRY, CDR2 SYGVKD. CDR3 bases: TGTGCCATCAATGGCGGGACTAGCGGGACCACAGATACGCAGTATTTT. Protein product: CAINGGTSGTTDTQYF.

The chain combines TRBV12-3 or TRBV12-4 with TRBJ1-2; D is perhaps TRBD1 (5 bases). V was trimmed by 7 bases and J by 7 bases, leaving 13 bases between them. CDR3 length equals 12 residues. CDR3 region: CASTWGSGGYTF. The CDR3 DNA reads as TGTGCCAGCACCTGGGGGTCCGGTGGCTACACCTTC.

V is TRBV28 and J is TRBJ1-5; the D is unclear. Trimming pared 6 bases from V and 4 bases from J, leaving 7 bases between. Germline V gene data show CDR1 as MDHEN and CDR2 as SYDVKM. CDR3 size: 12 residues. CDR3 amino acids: CASRSPNQPQHF. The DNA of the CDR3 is TGTGCCAGCAGGAGCCCTAATCAGCCCCAGCATTTT.

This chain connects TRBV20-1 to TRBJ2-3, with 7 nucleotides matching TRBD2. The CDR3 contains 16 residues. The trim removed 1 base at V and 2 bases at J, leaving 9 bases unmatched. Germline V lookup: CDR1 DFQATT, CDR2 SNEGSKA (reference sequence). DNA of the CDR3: TGCAGTGCTAGAGGGCTTGGGCGGGGGAACACAGATACGCAGTATTTT. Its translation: CSARGLGRGNTDTQYF.

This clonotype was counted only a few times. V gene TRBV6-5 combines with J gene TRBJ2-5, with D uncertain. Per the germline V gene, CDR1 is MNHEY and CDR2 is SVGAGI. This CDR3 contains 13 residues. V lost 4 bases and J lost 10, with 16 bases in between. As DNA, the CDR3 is TGTGCCAGCAGTTTAGTCCGCCGTCAAAACCAGTACTTC. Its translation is CASSLVRRQNQYF.

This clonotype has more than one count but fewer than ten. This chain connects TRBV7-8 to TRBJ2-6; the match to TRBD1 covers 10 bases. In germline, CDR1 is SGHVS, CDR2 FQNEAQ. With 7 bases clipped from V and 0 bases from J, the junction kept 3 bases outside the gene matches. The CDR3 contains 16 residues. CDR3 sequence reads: CASKDRGNSGANVLTF. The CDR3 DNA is TGTGCCAGCAAGGACAGGGGGAACTCTGGGGCCAACGTCCTGACTTTC.

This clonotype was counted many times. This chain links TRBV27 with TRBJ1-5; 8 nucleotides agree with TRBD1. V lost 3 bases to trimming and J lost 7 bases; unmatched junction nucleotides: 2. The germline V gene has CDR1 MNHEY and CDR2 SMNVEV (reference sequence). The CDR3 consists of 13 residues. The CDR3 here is CASSFQGAQPQHF. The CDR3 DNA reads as TGTGCCAGCAGTTTTCAGGGGGCCCAGCCCCAGCATTTT.

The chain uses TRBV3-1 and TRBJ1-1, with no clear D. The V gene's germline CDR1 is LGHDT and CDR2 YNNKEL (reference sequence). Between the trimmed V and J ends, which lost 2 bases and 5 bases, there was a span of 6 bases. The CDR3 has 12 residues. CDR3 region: CASSQLRTEAFF. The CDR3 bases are TGTGCCAGCAGCCAACTGAGGACTGAAGCTTTCTTT.

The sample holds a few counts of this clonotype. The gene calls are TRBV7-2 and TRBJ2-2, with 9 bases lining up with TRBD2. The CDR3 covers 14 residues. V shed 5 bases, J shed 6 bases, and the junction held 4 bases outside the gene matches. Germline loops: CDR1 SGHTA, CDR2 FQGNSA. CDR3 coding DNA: TGTGCCAGCAGCGCGGGACTAGCCTCCGGGGAGCTGTTTTTT. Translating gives CASSAGLASGELFF.

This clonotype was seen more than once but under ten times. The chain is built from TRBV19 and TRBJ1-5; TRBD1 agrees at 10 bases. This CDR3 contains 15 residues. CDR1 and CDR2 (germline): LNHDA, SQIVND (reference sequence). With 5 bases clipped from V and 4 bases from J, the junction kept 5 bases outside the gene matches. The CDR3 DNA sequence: TGTGCCAGTAGTTCTCCGGGACAGGGGAATCAGCCCCAGCATTTT. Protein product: CASSSPGQGNQPQHF.

The CDR3 loop is CASSPPGGGYGYTF. The DNA for the CDR3 is TGTGCCAGTAGTCCCCCGGGAGGGGGCTATGGCTACACCTTC. This rearrangement joins TRBV19 to TRBJ1-2; D possibly corresponds to TRBD1 (6 bases). This CDR3 comprises 14 residues. Germline V gene data show CDR1 as LNHDA and CDR2 as SQIVND (reference sequence). Trimming removed 5 bases at V and 4 bases at J, with 14 bases between.

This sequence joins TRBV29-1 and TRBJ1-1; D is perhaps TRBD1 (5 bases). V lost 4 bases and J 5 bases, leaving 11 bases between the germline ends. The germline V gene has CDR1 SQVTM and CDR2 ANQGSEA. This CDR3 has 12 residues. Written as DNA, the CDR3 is TGCAGCGTTGTTAGGGGAGGGACTGAAGCTTTCTTT. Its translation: CSVVRGGTEAFF.

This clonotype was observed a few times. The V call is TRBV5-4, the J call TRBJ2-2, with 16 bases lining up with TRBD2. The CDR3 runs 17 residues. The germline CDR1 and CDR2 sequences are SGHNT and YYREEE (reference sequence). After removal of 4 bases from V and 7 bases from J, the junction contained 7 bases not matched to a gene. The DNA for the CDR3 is TGTGCCAGCAGCCCGGGACTAGCGGGGGGGCGTGGCGGGGAGCTGTTTTTT. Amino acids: CASSPGLAGGRGGELFF.

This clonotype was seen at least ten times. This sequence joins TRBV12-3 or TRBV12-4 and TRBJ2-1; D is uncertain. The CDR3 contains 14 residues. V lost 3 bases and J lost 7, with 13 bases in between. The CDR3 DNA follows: TGTGCCAGCAGTTTGTTGGAGACCTGGAATGAGCAGTTCTTC. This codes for CASSLLETWNEQFF.

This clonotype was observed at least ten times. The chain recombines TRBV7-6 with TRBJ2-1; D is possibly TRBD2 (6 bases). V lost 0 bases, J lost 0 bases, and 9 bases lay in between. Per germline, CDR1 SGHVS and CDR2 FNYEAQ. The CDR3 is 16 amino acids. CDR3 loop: CASSLAAGSSYNEQFF. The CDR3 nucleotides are TGTGCCAGCAGCTTAGCGGCGGGGAGCTCCTACAATGAGCAGTTCTTC.

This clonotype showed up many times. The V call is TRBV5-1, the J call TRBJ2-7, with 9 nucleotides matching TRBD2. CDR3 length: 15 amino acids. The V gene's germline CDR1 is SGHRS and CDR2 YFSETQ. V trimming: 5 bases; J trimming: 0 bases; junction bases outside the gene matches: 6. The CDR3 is CASRKTSGLSYEQYF. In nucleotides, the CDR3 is TGCGCCAGCAGGAAAACTAGCGGGCTCTCCTACGAGCAGTACTTC.

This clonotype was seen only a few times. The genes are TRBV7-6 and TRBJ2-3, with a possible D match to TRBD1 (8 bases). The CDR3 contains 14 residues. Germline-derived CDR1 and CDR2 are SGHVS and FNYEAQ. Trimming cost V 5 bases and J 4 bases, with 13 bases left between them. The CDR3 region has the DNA TGTGCCAGCAGCACAGGGGGGGGGGCAGATACGCAGTATTTT. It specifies CASSTGGGADTQYF.

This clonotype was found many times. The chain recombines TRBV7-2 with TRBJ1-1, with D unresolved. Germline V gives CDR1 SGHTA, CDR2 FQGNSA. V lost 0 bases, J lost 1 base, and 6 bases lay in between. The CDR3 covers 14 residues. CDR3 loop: CASSLAWENTEAFF. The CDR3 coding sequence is TGTGCCAGCAGCTTAGCGTGGGAGAACACTGAAGCTTTCTTT.

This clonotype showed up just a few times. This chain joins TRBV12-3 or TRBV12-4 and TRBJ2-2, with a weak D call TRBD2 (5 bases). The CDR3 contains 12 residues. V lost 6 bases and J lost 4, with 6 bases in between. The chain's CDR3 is CASRRATGELFF. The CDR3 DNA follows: TGTGCCAGCAGGAGGGCCACCGGGGAGCTGTTTTTT.

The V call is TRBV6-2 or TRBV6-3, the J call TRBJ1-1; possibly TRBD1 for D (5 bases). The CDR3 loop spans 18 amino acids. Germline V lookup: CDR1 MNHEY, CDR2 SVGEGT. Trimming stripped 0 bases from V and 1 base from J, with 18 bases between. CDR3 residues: CASSYSSQGWVKNTEAFF. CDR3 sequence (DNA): TGTGCCAGCAGTTACTCGAGCCAGGGATGGGTTAAGAACACTGAAGCTTTCTTT.

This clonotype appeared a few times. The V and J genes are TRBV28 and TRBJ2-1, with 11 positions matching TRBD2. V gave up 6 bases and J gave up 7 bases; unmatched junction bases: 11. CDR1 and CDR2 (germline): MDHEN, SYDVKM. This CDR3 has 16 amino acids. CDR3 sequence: CASSTSLAGGRNEQFF. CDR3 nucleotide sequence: TGTGCCAGCAGCACCTCCCTAGCGGGGGGTCGTAATGAGCAGTTCTTC.

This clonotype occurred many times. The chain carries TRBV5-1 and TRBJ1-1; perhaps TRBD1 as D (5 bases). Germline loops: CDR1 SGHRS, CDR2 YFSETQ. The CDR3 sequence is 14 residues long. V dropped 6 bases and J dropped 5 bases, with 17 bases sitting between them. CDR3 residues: CASTSGLSGTEAFF. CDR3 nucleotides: TGCGCCAGCACCTCAGGTCTCTCAGGGACTGAAGCTTTCTTT.